What follows describes a single T cell receptor beta chain. The antigen is undetermined. The sample originates from a study of blood T cells in healthy people across ages. Whole-study findings and limits: When set beside aged donors, long-lived donors presented more naive CD4+ cells and higher diversity.

A second roughly 6 to 12 cycle PCR used barcoded and J-beta primers. TCRdb re-called the 5' RACE reads through MiXCR, storing one row per CDR3 protein. Of about a million distinct CDR3 sequences listed, roughly 52% are singletons. This clonotype was sampled from a young man in good health. Sequencing was carried out using blood.

CDR3 in DNA: TGTGCCAGCAGCCCATGGGGGGGGTCCATCTATGGCTACACCTTC. Translating gives CASSPWGGSIYGYTF. The chain uses TRBV12-3 or TRBV12-4 and TRBJ1-2; D perhaps matches TRBD1 (5 bases). This CDR3 comprises 15 residues. Trimming shortened V by 6 bases and J by 4 bases, and 18 bases separated the two germline ends.